The T cell receptor (beta chain) under discussion was sequenced for a study of T-cell reconstitution after alpha-beta-depleted transplantation in children. The CDR3 spans 15 residues. CDR1 is MNHEY and CDR2 is SMNVEV in the germline V gene (reference sequence). V lost 5 bases and J lost 6, with 17 bases in between. The TCRbeta library incorporated unique molecular identifiers. TCRdb re-called the PCR reads with MiXCR, one entry per CDR3 protein. The table includes 700,000 to 950,000 distinct CDR3 sequences, 16% detected once. The TCR sequence derives from a male patient aged 10 to 17 who had a stem cell transplant for acute lymphoblastic leukemia, so the T cells may come from the graft donor. This chain uses TRBV27 with TRBJ2-1; D possibly corresponds to TRBD1 (6 bases). This specimen consisted of PBMCs, mostly from graft donor cells, obtained 360 days after TCRalphabeta/CD19-depleted stem cell transplant. CDR3 sequence (DNA): TGTGCCAGCAGTCACCGGGACACGGAGGCCAATGAGCAGTTCTTC. Protein product: CASSHRDTEANEQFF.